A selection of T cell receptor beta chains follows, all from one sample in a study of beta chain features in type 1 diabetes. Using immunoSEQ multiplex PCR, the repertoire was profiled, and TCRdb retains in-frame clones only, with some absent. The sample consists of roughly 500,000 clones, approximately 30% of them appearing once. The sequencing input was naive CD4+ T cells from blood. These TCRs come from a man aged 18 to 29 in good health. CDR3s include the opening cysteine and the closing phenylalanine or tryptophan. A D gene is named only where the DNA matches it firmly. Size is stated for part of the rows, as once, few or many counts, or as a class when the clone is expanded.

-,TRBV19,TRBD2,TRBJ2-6,TGTGCCAGTAGAACTAGCGGGAGGTATGGGGCCAACGTCCTGACTTTC,CASRTSGRYGANVLTF
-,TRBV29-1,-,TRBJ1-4,TGCAGCGTTGCAGGGGAGGCTAATGAAAAACTGTTTTTT,CSVAGEANEKLFF
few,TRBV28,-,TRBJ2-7,TGTGCCAGCAGTTCCACTGACTCTTCCTACGAGCAGTACTTC,CASSSTDSSYEQYF
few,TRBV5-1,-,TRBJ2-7,TGCGCCAGCAGCTTGGAATACGAGCAGTACTTC,CASSLEYEQYF
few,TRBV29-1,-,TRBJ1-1,TGCAGCGTGGATAGGGAATTTGAAGCTTTCTTT,CSVDREFEAFF
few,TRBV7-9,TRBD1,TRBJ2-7,TGTGCCAGCAGGACAGGGTACGAGCAGTACTTC,CASRTGYEQYF
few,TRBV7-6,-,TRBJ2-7,TGTGCCAGCAGCTCCCTCCTTAACGAGCAGTACTTC,CASSSLLNEQYF
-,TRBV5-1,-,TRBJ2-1,TGCGCCAGCAGCATGGGCCCATCTGGGGGTGAGCAGTTCTTC,CASSMGPSGGEQFF
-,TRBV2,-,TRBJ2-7,TGTGCCAGCAGTCGGCTGAGACAGTCCTACGAGCAGTACTTC,CASSRLRQSYEQYF
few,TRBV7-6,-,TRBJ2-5,TGTGCCAGCAGCTTCGCCGGGGAGACCCAGTACTTC,CASSFAGETQYF
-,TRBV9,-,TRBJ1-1,TGTGCCAGCAGCGTAATTGTAGGGGTGGGCACTGAAGCTTTCTTT,CASSVIVGVGTEAFF
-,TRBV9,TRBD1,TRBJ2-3,TGTGCCAGCAGCGTTTTACAGGGGGCTCTGACAGATACGCAGTATTTT,CASSVLQGALTDTQYF
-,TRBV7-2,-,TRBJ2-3,TGTGCCAGCAGCTTAGTACGGGGTGGGGGTACGCAGTATTTT,CASSLVRGGGTQYF
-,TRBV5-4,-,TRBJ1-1,TGTGCCAGCAGCTTACAGGTCTTGAACACTGAAGCTTTCTTT,CASSLQVLNTEAFF
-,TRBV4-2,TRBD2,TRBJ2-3,TGTGCCAGCAGCCAAACTAAAGCTAGCGGGAGCACAGATACGCAGTATTTT,CASSQTKASGSTDTQYF
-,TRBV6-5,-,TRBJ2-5,TGTGCCAGCAGTCATCGAGATGAGACCCAGTACTTC,CASSHRDETQYF
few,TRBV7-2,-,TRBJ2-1,TGTGCCAGCAGCTTCAGCCAGAGCTCCTACAATGAGCAGTTCTTC,CASSFSQSSYNEQFF
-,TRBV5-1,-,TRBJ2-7,TGCGCCAGCAGCTTTCTGGACGAGCAGTACTTC,CASSFLDEQYF
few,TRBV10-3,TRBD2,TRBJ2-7,TGTGCCATCAGTGATAGCGGGAGAGTCTCCTACGAGCAGTACTTC,CAISDSGRVSYEQYF
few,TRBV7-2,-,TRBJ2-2,TGTGCCAGCAGCCCTTACGGCGAGCTGTTTTTT,CASSPYGELFF
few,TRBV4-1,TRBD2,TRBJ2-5,TGCGCCAGCAGCGGACTAGCCCCCCAAGAGACCCAGTACTTC,CASSGLAPQETQYF
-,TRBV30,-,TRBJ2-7,TGTGCCTGGAGCGGCGACTCCTTTAGCTCCTACGAGCAGTACTTC,CAWSGDSFSSYEQYF